The 2 T cell receptor beta chains below all came from one sample that was sequenced in a study of cytomegalovirus exposure and HLA in healthy donors. Researchers ran the PCR with 60 Vbeta and 13 Jbeta primers. The assay was immunoSEQ multiplex PCR, and TCRdb's table has in-frame clones only and misses some. This table has approximately 100,000 clones, around 80% appearing once. The sample consisted of PBMCs. All receptors derive from a woman aged 18-29 years in good health and CMV-seronegative.

Comments on this clone: The junction and the germline gene differ at one end; a read error may be behind it. The chain links TRBV7-9 to TRBJ2-5; D ambiguous. Germline V lookup: CDR1 SEHNR, CDR2 FQNEAQ (reference sequence). This CDR3 contains 16 residues. The CDR3 reads CSSSSKTPIHQETQYF. In nucleotides, the CDR3 is TGTTCCAGCAGCTCCAAGACACCAATCCACCAAGAGACCCAGTACTTC.

The genes are TRBV5-1 and TRBJ2-3, with D tentatively TRBD1 (6 bases). The CDR3 totals 15 residues. V was shortened by 0 bases and J by 4 bases, with 12 bases between the two germline ends. Per the germline V gene, CDR1 is SGHRS and CDR2 is YFSETQ. CDR3 nucleotides: TGCGCCAGCAGCTTGGAGGGACACGGTGCAGATACGCAGTATTTT. Its protein is CASSLEGHGADTQYF.